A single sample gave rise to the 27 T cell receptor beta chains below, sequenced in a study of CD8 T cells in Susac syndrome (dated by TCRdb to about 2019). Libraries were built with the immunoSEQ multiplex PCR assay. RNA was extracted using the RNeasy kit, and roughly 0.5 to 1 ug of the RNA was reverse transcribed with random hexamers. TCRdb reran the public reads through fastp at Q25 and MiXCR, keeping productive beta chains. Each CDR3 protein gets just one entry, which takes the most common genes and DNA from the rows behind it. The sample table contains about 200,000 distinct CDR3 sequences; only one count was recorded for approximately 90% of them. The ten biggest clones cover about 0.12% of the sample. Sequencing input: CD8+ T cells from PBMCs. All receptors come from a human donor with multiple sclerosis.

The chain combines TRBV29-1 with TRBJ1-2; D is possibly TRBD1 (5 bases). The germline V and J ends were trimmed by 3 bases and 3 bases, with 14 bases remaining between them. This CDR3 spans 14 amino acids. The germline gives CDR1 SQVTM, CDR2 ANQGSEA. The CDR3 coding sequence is TGCAGCGTTGATGGGACTGCCGTACACTATGGCTACACCTTC. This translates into CSVDGTAVHYGYTF. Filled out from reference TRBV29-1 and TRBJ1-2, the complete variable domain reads SAVISQKPSRDICQRGTSLTIQCQVDSQVTMMFWYRQQPGQSLTLIATANQGSEATYESGFVIDKFPISRPNLTFSTLTVSNMSPEDSSIYLCSVDGTAVHYGYTFGSGTRLTVV.

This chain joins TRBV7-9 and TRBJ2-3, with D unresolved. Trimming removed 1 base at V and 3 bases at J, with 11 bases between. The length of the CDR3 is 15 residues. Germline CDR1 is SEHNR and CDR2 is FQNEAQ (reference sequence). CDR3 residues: CASSLGLGRTDTQYF. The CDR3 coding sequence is TGTGCCAGCAGCTTAGGGCTGGGTAGGACAGATACGCAGTATTTT.

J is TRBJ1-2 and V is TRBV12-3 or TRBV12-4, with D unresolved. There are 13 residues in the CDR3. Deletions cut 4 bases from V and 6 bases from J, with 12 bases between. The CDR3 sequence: CASSWNHRHGYTF. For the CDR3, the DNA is TGTGCCAGCAGTTGGAATCACAGACATGGCTACACCTTC.

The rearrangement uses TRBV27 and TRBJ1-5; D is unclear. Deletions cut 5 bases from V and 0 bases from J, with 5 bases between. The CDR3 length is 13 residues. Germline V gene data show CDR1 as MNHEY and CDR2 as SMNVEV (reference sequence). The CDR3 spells CASSLVSNQPQHF. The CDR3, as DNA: TGTGCCAGCAGTCTGGTTAGCAATCAGCCCCAGCATTTT.

CDR3: CASSQENRGNNYGYTF. The CDR3 bases are TGTGCCAGCAGCCAAGAAAACAGGGGAAATAACTATGGCTACACCTTC. This chain links TRBV4-2 with TRBJ1-2; 7 nucleotides agree with TRBD1. J lost 1 base, V lost 0 bases, and 5 bases had no gene match. Germline V gene data show CDR1 as LGHNA and CDR2 as YNFKEQ. The CDR3 consists of 16 residues.

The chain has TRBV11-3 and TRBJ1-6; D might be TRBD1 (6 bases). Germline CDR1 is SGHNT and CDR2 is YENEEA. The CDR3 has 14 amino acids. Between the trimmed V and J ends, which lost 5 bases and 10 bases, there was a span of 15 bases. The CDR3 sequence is CASSAPGAGSPLHF. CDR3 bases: TGTGCCAGCAGCGCTCCGGGGGCTGGATCACCCCTCCACTTT. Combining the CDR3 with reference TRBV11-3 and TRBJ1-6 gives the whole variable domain EAGVVQSPRYKIIEKKQPVAFWCNPISGHNTLYWYLQNLGQGPELLIRYENEEAVDDSQLPKDRFSAERLKGVDSTLKIQPAELGDSAVYLCASSAPGAGSPLHFGNGTRLTVT.

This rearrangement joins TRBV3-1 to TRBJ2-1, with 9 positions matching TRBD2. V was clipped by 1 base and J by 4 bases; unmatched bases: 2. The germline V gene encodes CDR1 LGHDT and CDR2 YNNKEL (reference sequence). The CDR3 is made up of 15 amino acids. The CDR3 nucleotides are TGTGCCAGCAGCCAAGGGCGGGAGGGTTACAATGAGCAGTTCTTC. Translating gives CASSQGREGYNEQFF.

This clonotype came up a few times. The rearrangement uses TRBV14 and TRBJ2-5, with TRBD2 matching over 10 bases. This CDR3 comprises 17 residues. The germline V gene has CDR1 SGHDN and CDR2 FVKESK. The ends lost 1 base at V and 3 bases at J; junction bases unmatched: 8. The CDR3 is CASSQGFLAGVEETQYF. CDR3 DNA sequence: TGTGCCAGCAGCCAAGGATTCCTAGCGGGAGTTGAAGAGACCCAGTACTTC.

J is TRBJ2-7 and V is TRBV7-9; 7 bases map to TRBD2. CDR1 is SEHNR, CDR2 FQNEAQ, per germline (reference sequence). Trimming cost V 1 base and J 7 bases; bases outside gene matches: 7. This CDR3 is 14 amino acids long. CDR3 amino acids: CASSLGAGSGEQYF. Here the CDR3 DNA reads TGTGCCAGCAGCTTAGGAGCGGGATCGGGAGAGCAGTACTTC.

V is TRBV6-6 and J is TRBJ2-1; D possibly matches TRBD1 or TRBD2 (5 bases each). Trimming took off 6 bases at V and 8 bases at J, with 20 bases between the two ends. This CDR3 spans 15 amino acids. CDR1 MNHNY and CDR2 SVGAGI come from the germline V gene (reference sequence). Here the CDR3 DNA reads TGTGCCAGCAGCTCCGGGACCCCGAAAGGGGATGAGCAGTTCTTC. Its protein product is CASSSGTPKGDEQFF.

For the CDR3, the DNA is TGTGCCAGCAGCCGGGTCGGTTTGAACACTGAAGCTTTCTTT. It is translated as CASSRVGLNTEAFF. This sequence joins TRBV11-2 and TRBJ1-1; D call uncertain. Germline V gives CDR1 SGHAT, CDR2 FQNNGV. CDR3 length equals 14 residues. V gave up 5 bases and J gave up 0 bases, with 10 bases separating them.

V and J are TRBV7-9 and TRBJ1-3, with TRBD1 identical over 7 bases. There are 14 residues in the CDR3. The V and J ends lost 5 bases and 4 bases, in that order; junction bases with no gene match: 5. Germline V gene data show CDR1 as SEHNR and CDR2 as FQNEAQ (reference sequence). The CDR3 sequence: CASSPGTEGNTIYF. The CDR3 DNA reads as TGTGCCAGCAGCCCCGGGACAGAAGGAAACACCATATATTTT. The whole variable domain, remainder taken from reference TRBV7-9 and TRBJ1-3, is DTGVSQNPRHKITKRGQNVTFRCDPISEHNRLYWYRQTLGQGPEFLTYFQNEAQLEKSRLLSDRFSAERPKGSFSTLEIQRTEQGDSAMYLCASSPGTEGNTIYFGEGSWLTVV.

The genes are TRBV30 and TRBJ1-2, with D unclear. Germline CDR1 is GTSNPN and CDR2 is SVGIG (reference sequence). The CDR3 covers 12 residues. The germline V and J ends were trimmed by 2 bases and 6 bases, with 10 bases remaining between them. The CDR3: CAWSLGSDGYTF. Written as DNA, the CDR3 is TGTGCCTGGAGTTTGGGGAGCGATGGCTACACCTTC.

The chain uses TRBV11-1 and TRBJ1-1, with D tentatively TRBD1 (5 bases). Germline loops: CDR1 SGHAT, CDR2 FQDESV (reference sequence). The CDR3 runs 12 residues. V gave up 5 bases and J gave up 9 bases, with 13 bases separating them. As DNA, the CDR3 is TGTGCCAGCAGCCGCGACAGTCTCAAAGCTTTCTTT. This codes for CASSRDSLKAFF.

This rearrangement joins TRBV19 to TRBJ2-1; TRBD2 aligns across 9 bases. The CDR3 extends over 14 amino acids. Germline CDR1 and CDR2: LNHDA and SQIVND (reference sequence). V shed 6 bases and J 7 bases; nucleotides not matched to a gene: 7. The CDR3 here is CASSLAGNLNEQFF. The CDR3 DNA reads TGTGCCAGTAGCCTAGCGGGAAACCTAAATGAGCAGTTCTTC.

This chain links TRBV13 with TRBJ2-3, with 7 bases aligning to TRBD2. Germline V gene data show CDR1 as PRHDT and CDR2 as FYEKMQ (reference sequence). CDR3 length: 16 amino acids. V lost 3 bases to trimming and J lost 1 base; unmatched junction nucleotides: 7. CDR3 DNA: TGTGCCAGCAGCTTCTGGGCGAGCGGGGGCACAGATACGCAGTATTTT. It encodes CASSFWASGGTDTQYF.

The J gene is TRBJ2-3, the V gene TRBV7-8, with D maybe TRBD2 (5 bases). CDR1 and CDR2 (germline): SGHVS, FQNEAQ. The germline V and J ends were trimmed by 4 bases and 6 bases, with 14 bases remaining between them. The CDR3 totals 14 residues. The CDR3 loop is CASSYSSIADTQYF. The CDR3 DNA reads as TGTGCCAGCAGCTACTCCTCGATAGCGGATACGCAGTATTTT.

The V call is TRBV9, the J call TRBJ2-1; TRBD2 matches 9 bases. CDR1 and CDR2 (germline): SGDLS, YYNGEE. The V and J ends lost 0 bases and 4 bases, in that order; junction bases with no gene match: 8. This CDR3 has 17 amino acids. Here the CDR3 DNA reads TGTGCCAGCAGCGTAGATCTTTTAGCGGGGGCGTACAATGAGCAGTTCTTC. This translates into CASSVDLLAGAYNEQFF. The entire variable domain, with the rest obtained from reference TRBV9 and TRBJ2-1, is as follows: DSGVTQTPKHLITATGQRVTLRCSPRSGDLSVYWYQQSLDQGLQFLIQYYNGEERAKGNILERFSAQQFPDLHSELNLSSLELGDSALYFCASSVDLLAGAYNEQFFGPGTRLTVL.

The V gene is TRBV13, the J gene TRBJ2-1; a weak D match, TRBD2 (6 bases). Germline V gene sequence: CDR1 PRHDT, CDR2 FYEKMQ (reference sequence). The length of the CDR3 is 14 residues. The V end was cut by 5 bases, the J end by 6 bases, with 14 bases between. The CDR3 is CASSPRDFPNEQFF. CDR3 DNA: TGTGCCAGCAGCCCCCGGGACTTCCCCAATGAGCAGTTCTTC.

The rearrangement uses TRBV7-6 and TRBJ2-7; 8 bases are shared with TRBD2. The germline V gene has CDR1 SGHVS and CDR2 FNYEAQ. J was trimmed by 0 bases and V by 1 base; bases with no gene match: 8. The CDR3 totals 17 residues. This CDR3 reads CASSLEPFSGASYEQYF. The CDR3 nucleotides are TGTGCCAGCAGCTTAGAACCTTTTAGCGGGGCCTCCTACGAGCAGTACTTC.

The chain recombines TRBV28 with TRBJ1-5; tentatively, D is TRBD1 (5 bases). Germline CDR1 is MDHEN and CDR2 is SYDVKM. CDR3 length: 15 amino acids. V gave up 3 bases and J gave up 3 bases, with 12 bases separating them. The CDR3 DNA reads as TGTGCCAGCAGTTTGGAGCAGGGCTCCAATCAGCCCCAGCATTTT. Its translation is CASSLEQGSNQPQHF.

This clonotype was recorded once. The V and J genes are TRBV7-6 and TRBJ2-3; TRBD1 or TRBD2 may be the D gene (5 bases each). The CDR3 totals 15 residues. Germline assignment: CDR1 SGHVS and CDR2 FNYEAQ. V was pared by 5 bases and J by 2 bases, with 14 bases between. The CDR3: CASSPGADYTDTQYF. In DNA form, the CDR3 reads TGTGCCAGCAGCCCCGGGGCAGACTACACAGATACGCAGTATTTT.

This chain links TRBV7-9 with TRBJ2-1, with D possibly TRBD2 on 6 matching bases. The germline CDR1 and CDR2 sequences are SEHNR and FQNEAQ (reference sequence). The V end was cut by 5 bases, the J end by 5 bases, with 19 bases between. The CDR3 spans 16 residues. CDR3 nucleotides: TGTGCCAGCAGCCCCGGGACTGAGCGAGCACACAATGAGCAGTTCTTC. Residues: CASSPGTERAHNEQFF.

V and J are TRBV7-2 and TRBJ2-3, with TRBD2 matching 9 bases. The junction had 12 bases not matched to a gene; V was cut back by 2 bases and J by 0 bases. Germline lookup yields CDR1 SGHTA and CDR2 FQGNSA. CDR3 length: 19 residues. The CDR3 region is CASSLLPVGLALSTDTQYF. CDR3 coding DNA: TGTGCCAGCAGCTTACTCCCCGTTGGACTAGCGCTTAGCACAGATACGCAGTATTTT. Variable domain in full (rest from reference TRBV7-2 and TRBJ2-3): GAGVSQSPSNKVTEKGKDVELRCDPISGHTALYWYRQSLGQGLEFLIYFQGNSAPDKSGLPSDRFSAERTGGSVSTLTIQRTQQEDSAVYLCASSLLPVGLALSTDTQYFGPGTRLTVL.

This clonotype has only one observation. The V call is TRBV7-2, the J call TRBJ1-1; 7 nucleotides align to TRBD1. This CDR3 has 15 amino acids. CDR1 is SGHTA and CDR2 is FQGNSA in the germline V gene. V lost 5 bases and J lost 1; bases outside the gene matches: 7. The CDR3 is CASSPLGTANTEAFF. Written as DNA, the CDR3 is TGTGCCAGCAGCCCACTTGGGACAGCGAACACTGAAGCTTTCTTT.

CDR3: CASSPPFWGYTF. The CDR3 nucleotides are TGTGCCAGCAGCCCGCCGTTTTGGGGCTACACCTTC. The rearrangement joins TRBV13 to TRBJ1-2; the D is unclear. There are 12 residues in the CDR3. Germline V lookup: CDR1 PRHDT, CDR2 FYEKMQ (reference sequence). Trimming shortened V by 5 bases and J by 8 bases, and 12 bases separated the two germline ends.

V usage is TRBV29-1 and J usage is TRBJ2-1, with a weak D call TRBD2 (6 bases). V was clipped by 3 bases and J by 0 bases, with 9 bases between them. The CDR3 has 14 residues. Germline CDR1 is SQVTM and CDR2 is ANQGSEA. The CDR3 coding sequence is TGCAGCGTTGAGGGCGGGAACTCCTACAATGAGCAGTTCTTC. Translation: CSVEGGNSYNEQFF.